A selection of T cell receptor beta chains follows, all from one sample in a study of blood T cell repertoires in COVID-19. The data were produced by immunoSEQ multiplex PCR, yet TCRdb's version contains in-frame clones alone and is incomplete. Among some 190,000 clones listed, roughly 88% were seen once. The sequenced sample consisted of peripheral blood. These receptor sequences come from a woman between 40 and 55 years old who had recovered from COVID-19. CDR3s leave out the opening cysteine and the closing phenylalanine or tryptophan.

len	j_gene	v_gene	CDR3aa
14	TRBJ2-1	TRBV7-8	ASSLIPSPSYNEQF
13	TRBJ2-7	TRBV7-6	ASSLSGLESYEQY
12	TRBJ2-2	TRBV19	ASSITGLTGELF
13	TRBJ2-5	TRBV9	ASSVATGGGETQY
14	TRBJ2-1	TRBV11-2	ASSLDTSGLYNEQF
13	TRBJ1-1	TRBV4-2	ASSQETGGGTEAF
10	TRBJ1-1	TRBV28	ASRRGYTEAF
14	TRBJ2-7	TRBV3-1/TRBV3-2	ASSQVIAGFDYEQY
11	TRBJ1-1	TRBV29-1	SADRTGETEAF
13	TRBJ2-3	TRBV5-5	ASSLRQESTDTQY
12	TRBJ2-5	TRBV29-1	SVVGSGGGETQY